This T cell receptor beta chain was sequenced during a study of T cell responses to AZD1222 COVID-19 vaccine. The study, taken as a whole, reports: It should be noted that donors were predominantly white British and more often female, and clonal diversity was possibly underestimated.

Of note for this clone: Its antigen is still unknown.

CDR3 length: 13 residues. CDR1 KGHDR and CDR2 SFDVKD come from the germline V gene. Between the trimmed V and J ends, which lost 5 bases and 2 bases, there was a span of 6 bases. Some clones are missing from TCRdb's copy, which holds only in-frame ones; the method was immunoSEQ multiplex PCR. The data show around 120,000 clones, with 90% seen just once and just over 7% held by the top ten. This sequence originates from an adult in good health. The genes are TRBV24-1 and TRBJ1-5; D gene uncertain. This sample comprised peripheral blood, obtained on day 0 of AZD1222 vaccination. The CDR3 loop is CATSAPGNQPQHF. The CDR3 coding sequence is TGTGCCACCAGTGCGCCAGGCAATCAGCCCCAGCATTTT.